These 30 T cell receptor beta chains came from one sample sequenced in a study of identical twins. TCRdb independently ran MiXCR on the 5' RACE reads; one entry per CDR3 protein. This sample has more than 1.5 million distinct CDR3 sequences; less than 40% occur once, and the top ten carry about 0.25%. Specimen: cord blood. These receptors all stem from a newborn girl in good health.

V is TRBV12-3 or TRBV12-4 and J is TRBJ2-4; D gene uncertain. The CDR3 sequence is 13 residues long. V was pared by 11 bases and J by 2 bases, with 13 bases between. The CDR3 is CAGTSRPKNIQYF. For the CDR3, the DNA is TGTGCCGGCACCTCCCGACCCAAAAACATTCAGTACTTC.

This clonotype has a handful of counts. Germline is not matched at one junction end, which may reflect a read error. The chain employs TRBV10-3 and TRBJ2-3, with a tentative D call TRBD2 (6 bases). Germline CDR1 ENHRY, CDR2 SYGVKD. The CDR3 has 15 residues. The CDR3 DNA sequence: TGTGCCATCAGTCGACTAGGGCTTGGCACAGGTACGCAGTATTTT. Its protein product is CAISRLGLGTGTQYF.

This clonotype has only one observation. The V gene is TRBV24-1, the J gene TRBJ2-3; weak D call: TRBD2 (6 bases). The CDR3 loop spans 15 amino acids. CDR1 and CDR2 from the germline V gene are KGHDR and SFDVKD. Trimming cost V 0 bases and J 4 bases, with 10 bases left between them. DNA of the CDR3: TGTGCCACCAGTGATTTGCGGGTAGCGGCAGATACGCAGTATTTT. Protein product: CATSDLRVAADTQYF.

A few counts support this clonotype. This chain uses TRBV7-2 with TRBJ1-1, with 7 positions matching TRBD1. The CDR3 length is 16 residues. Trimming cost V 4 bases and J 2 bases; bases outside gene matches: 10. In germline, CDR1 is SGHTA, CDR2 FQGNSA. The CDR3 bases are TGTGCCAGCAGCTCCATCCCTTCAGGGGGAAACACTGAAGCTTTCTTT. This sequence encodes CASSSIPSGGNTEAFF.

J is TRBJ2-1 and V is TRBV19; TRBD2 agrees at 8 bases. J was trimmed by 3 bases and V by 2 bases; bases with no gene match: 9. Germline lookup yields CDR1 LNHDA and CDR2 SQIVND (reference sequence). The CDR3 extends over 17 amino acids. In nucleotides, the CDR3 is TGTGCCAGTAGTATAATAGGATTAGCGGGGATCTACAATGAGCAGTTCTTC. It translates to CASSIIGLAGIYNEQFF.

The V gene is TRBV3-1, the J gene TRBJ2-2; possibly TRBD1 or TRBD2 for D (5 bases each). CDR1 LGHDT and CDR2 YNNKEL come from the germline V gene (reference sequence). CDR3 length equals 13 residues. V was pared by 3 bases and J by 6 bases, with 8 bases between. CDR3 residues: CASSQGTAGELFF. The CDR3 region has the DNA TGTGCCAGCAGCCAGGGGACGGCCGGGGAGCTGTTTTTT. The full variable domain, rest sourced from reference TRBV3-1 and TRBJ2-2, is DTAVSQTPKYLVTQMGNDKSIKCEQNLGHDTMYWYKQDSKKFLKIMFSYNNKELIINETVPNRFSPKSPDKAHLNLHINSLELGDSAVYFCASSQGTAGELFFGEGSRLTVL.

The V and J genes are TRBV4-2 and TRBJ1-2; D remains unclear. This CDR3 contains 15 residues. Germline assignment: CDR1 LGHNA and CDR2 YNFKEQ. Trimming left V 0 bases short and J 2 bases short, with 10 bases between. In DNA, the CDR3 is TGTGCCAGCAGCCAAGATGTGCGGGAAAACTATGGCTACACCTTC. Protein sequence: CASSQDVRENYGYTF.

This clonotype was observed a handful of times. The chain uses TRBV25-1 and TRBJ2-5; weak D call: TRBD1 (6 bases). Germline V CDR1 and CDR2: MGHDK, SYGVNS. V lost 6 bases and J 5 bases, leaving 16 bases between the germline ends. This CDR3 has 14 residues. The CDR3 loop reads CASRKLGGSETQYF. The CDR3 DNA reads as TGTGCCAGCAGGAAGTTAGGGGGATCGGAGACCCAGTACTTC.

The chain joins TRBV20-1 to TRBJ2-7; 9 bases are a match to TRBD1. V gave up 5 bases and J gave up 2 bases; unmatched junction bases: 7. Germline V gives CDR1 DFQATT, CDR2 SNEGSKA (reference sequence). This CDR3 contains 14 residues. The CDR3 sequence: CSAFARDRAYEQYF. The DNA of the CDR3 is TGCAGTGCTTTTGCACGGGACAGGGCCTACGAGCAGTACTTC.

The chain links TRBV20-1 to TRBJ2-3, with 11 positions matching TRBD2. CDR3 length equals 14 residues. Germline V CDR1 and CDR2: DFQATT, SNEGSKA (reference sequence). The V segment lost 6 bases and the J segment 8 bases; nucleotides outside the gene matches: 10. The CDR3 DNA is TGCAGTGCCCTTATAGCGGGAGGGCCCGGTACGCAGTATTTT. Its translation: CSALIAGGPGTQYF.

This chain uses TRBV20-1 with TRBJ2-5; D unclear. Germline CDR1 DFQATT, CDR2 SNEGSKA (reference sequence). The V and J ends lost 2 bases and 4 bases respectively, with 8 bases between them. CDR3 size: 12 residues. CDR3 bases: TGCAGTGCTAGACCATCCTTAGAGACCCAGTACTTC. It is translated as CSARPSLETQYF.

About this clonotype: A junction end diverges from the germline sequence, so it may reflect a read error. V is TRBV4-2 and J is TRBJ2-1; D remains unclear. Germline CDR1 is LGHNA and CDR2 is YNFKEQ. The CDR3 sequence is 11 residues long. The DNA of the CDR3 is TGTGCCAACAGCGCCTACAATGAGCAGTTCTTC. This sequence encodes CANSAYNEQFF.

This clonotype has ten or more counts. V usage is TRBV5-1 and J usage is TRBJ1-2; unclear D gene. Looked up from germline, CDR1 is SGHRS and CDR2 is YFSETQ. V lost 4 bases, J lost 8 bases, and 12 bases lay in between. The CDR3 runs 12 residues. The CDR3: CASSVDAFGYTF. The DNA for the CDR3 is TGCGCCAGCAGCGTGGACGCCTTCGGCTACACCTTC.

This clonotype has a handful of counts. The chain recombines TRBV3-1 with TRBJ2-7; D is unresolved. The germline V gene encodes CDR1 LGHDT and CDR2 YNNKEL (reference sequence). V was cut by 4 bases and J by 0 bases, with 13 bases left in between. This CDR3 comprises 15 residues. The CDR3, as DNA: TGTGCCAGCAGCCGCGCCGTCGGTACCTCCTACGAGCAGTACTTC. This codes for CASSRAVGTSYEQYF.

V and J are TRBV18 and TRBJ1-2; D might be TRBD1 (5 bases). The CDR3 runs to 13 residues. V was clipped by 4 bases and J by 10 bases, with 16 bases between them. Germline-derived CDR1 and CDR2 are KGHSH and LQKENI. CDR3 sequence: CASSQIDEGSYTF. The CDR3 coding sequence is TGTGCCAGCTCACAAATCGATGAGGGGTCCTACACCTTC.

The chain carries TRBV20-1 and TRBJ2-7; 7 bases match TRBD2. The CDR3 spans 19 residues. V trimming: 0 bases; J trimming: 7 bases; junction bases outside the gene matches: 24. The germline CDR1 and CDR2 sequences are DFQATT and SNEGSKA (reference sequence). The CDR3 DNA sequence: TGCAGTGCTAGAGATTTACTGGGGGGACTAACCATCTCCTACAATGAGCAGTACTTC. Translation gives CSARDLLGGLTISYNEQYF.

This clonotype was found a few times. V is TRBV9 and J is TRBJ2-5, with 10 nucleotides matching TRBD2. Germline CDR1 is SGDLS and CDR2 is YYNGEE. There are 18 residues in the CDR3. The V gene end was trimmed by 4 bases and the J gene end by 2 bases; junction bases not matched to a gene: 14. CDR3 coding DNA: TGTGCCAGCAGCTTACAACCGGGACTAGCGAGACGGCAAGAGACCCAGTACTTC. It specifies CASSLQPGLARRQETQYF.

This clonotype was detected only a few times. V gene TRBV5-6 combines with J gene TRBJ2-1; maybe TRBD2 (5 bases). Per the germline V gene, CDR1 is SGHDT and CDR2 is YYEEEE. CDR3 size: 12 residues. V lost 4 bases and J lost 9, with 11 bases in between. This CDR3 is CASSRDAGEQFF. The DNA for the CDR3 is TGTGCCAGCAGCCGCGACGCGGGTGAGCAGTTCTTC.

This clonotype has a handful of counts. The V call is TRBV4-2, the J call TRBJ1-4; 8 nucleotides line up with TRBD1. The CDR3 extends over 15 amino acids. The V gene end was trimmed by 1 base and the J gene end by 7 bases; junction bases not matched to a gene: 5. The germline V gene encodes CDR1 LGHNA and CDR2 YNFKEQ. The CDR3 region has the DNA TGTGCCAGCAGCCAAGCGGGCAGGGGGCCTGAAAAACTGTTTTTT. This encodes CASSQAGRGPEKLFF.

The chain recombines TRBV4-1 with TRBJ1-2; TRBD1 matches at 7 bases. With V trimmed by 0 bases and J by 4 bases, 8 bases remained unmatched. The germline gives CDR1 MGHRA, CDR2 YSYEKL. The CDR3 has 16 amino acids. The CDR3 region has the DNA TGCGCCAGCAGCCAAGATCTTTCGGCAGGGGGCTATGGCTACACCTTC. Amino acid sequence: CASSQDLSAGGYGYTF.

A word on this clonotype: The junction departs from the called germline gene at one end, perhaps through a read error. The chain joins TRBV7-9 to TRBJ2-5; D possibly matches TRBD1 or TRBD2 (5 bases each). The CDR3 has 12 amino acids. The V gene's germline CDR1 is SEHNR and CDR2 FQNEAQ (reference sequence). CDR3 sequence (DNA): TGTGCCAGCGGCTTTGGGTTGGGGGAGCAGTACTTC. Protein product: CASGFGLGEQYF.

This clonotype was recorded once. The chain recombines TRBV4-2 with TRBJ2-7; 9 positions agree with TRBD2. The V gene's germline CDR1 is LGHNA and CDR2 YNFKEQ. With 0 bases clipped from V and 7 bases from J, the junction kept 13 bases outside the gene matches. CDR3 length: 17 residues. The CDR3 bases are TGTGCCAGCAGCCAAGAAGGTAGCGGGAGATCTCGGGATGAGCAGTACTTC. The encoded protein is CASSQEGSGRSRDEQYF.

In its sample, this clonotype was seen a few times. V is TRBV12-3 or TRBV12-4 and J is TRBJ1-1, with TRBD1 as a possible D gene (6 bases). Trimming took 4 bases from V and 4 from J, leaving 16 bases between them. This CDR3 has 15 residues. CDR3 amino acids: CASSSGQPQGTEAFF. The DNA of the CDR3 is TGTGCCAGCAGTTCTGGACAGCCTCAGGGCACTGAAGCTTTCTTT.

The sample holds a few counts of this clonotype. V is TRBV5-1 and J is TRBJ1-4; D is possibly TRBD1 (5 bases). The germline V and J ends were trimmed by 4 bases and 7 bases, with 14 bases remaining between them. This CDR3 comprises 14 residues. Germline CDR1 SGHRS, CDR2 YFSETQ. CDR3 in amino acids: CASSLTGTSEKLFF. In nucleotides, the CDR3 is TGCGCCAGCAGCCTTACCGGGACGTCTGAAAAACTGTTTTTT.

The chain carries TRBV20-1 and TRBJ2-1; 8 nucleotides line up with TRBD2. The trim removed 2 bases at V and 6 bases at J, leaving 6 bases unmatched. This CDR3 is built from 14 residues. The germline gives CDR1 DFQATT, CDR2 SNEGSKA (reference sequence). In nucleotides, the CDR3 is TGCAGTGCTAGATCCGGGGGGGGCCTCAATGAGCAGTTCTTC. Its protein is CSARSGGGLNEQFF.

This clonotype came up many times. The chain couples TRBV4-1 to TRBJ1-2; D remains ambiguous. Trimming stripped 0 bases from V and 4 bases from J, with 6 bases between. CDR3 length: 13 amino acids. CDR1 and CDR2 from the germline V gene are MGHRA and YSYEKL. CDR3 sequence (DNA): TGCGCCAGCAGCCAAGAGGGTATCTATGGCTACACCTTC. Translated, it gives CASSQEGIYGYTF.

The V gene is TRBV3-1, the J gene TRBJ2-5, with D unresolved. Trimming removed 1 base from V and 5 bases from J, with 8 bases in between. The CDR3 covers 13 residues. Germline V CDR1 and CDR2: LGHDT, YNNKEL (reference sequence). The CDR3 loop is CASSQVETETQYF. The CDR3 bases are TGTGCCAGCAGCCAAGTCGAGACGGAGACCCAGTACTTC.

Comment on this clonotype: This may stem from a read error, because a much larger clone lies one nucleotide away. The chain's CDR3 is CASSQADFYNEQFF. CDR3 sequence (DNA): TGTGCCAGCAGCCAAGCGGACTTCTACAATGAGCAGTTCTTC. The chain combines TRBV3-1 with TRBJ2-1, with D possibly matching TRBD2 (5 bases). V lost 1 base to trimming and J lost 3 bases, with 7 bases between them. This CDR3 contains 14 residues. The germline gives CDR1 LGHDT, CDR2 YNNKEL (reference sequence).

On this clonotype: A clone one base away is much larger, so this may be a read error. This sequence joins TRBV11-3 and TRBJ2-1; no definite D call. Per germline, CDR1 SGHNT and CDR2 YENEEA. The CDR3 has 12 amino acids. In DNA, the CDR3 is TGTGCCAGCAGCATAGAGTACAATGAGCAGTTCTTC. Its protein product is CASSIEYNEQFF.

Details on this clonotype: The junction does not match germline at one end; this may be a read error. The chain carries TRBV3-1 and TRBJ2-5; D remains ambiguous. The CDR3 extends over 14 amino acids. Germline CDR1 is LGHDT and CDR2 is YNNKEL (reference sequence). In nucleotides, the CDR3 is TGTGCCGGCAGCCAAGATATGAGGCAAGAGACCCAGTACTTC. Residues: CAGSQDMRQETQYF.